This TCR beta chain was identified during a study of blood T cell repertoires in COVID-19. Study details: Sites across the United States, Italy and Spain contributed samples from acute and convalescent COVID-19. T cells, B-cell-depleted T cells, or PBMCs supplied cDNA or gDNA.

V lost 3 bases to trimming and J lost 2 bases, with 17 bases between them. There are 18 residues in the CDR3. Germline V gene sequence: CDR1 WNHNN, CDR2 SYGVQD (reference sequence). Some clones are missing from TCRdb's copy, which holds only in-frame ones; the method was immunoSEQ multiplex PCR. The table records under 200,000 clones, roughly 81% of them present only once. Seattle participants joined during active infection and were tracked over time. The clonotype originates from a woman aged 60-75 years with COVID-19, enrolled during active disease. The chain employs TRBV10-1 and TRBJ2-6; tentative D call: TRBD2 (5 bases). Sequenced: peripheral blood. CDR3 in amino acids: CASSDWQREVAGANVLTF. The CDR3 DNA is TGCGCCAGCAGTGATTGGCAACGGGAAGTTGCTGGGGCCAACGTCCTGACTTTC.